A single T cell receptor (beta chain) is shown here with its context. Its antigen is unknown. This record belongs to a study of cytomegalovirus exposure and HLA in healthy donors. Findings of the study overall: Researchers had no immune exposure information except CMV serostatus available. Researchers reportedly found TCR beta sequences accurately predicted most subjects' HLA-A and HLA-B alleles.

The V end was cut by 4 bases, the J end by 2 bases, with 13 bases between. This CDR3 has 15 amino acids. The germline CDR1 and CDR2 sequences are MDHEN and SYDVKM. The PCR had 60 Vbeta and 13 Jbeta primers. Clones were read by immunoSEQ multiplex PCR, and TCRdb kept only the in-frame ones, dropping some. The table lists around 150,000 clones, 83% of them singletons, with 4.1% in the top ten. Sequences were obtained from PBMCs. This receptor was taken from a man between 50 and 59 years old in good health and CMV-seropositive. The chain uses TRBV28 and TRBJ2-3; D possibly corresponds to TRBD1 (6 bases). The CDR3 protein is CASSSATGNTDTQYF. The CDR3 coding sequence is TGTGCCAGCAGTTCTGCGACAGGCAACACAGATACGCAGTATTTT.